This TCR beta chain was sequenced in a study of technical replicates of blood from a few donors. Repertoires were generated with immunoSEQ multiplex PCR, while TCRdb's copy carries only in-frame clones and drops some. The sample has approximately 69,000 clones, about 96% seen once. Germline CDR1 is SNHLY and CDR2 is FYNNEI. The CDR3 contains 16 residues. Trimming at V came to 5 bases and at J to 4 bases, leaving 10 bases not matched to a gene. Sequenced material: T cells isolated from PBMCs. V gene TRBV2 combines with J gene TRBJ2-1; 8 bases line up with TRBD2. The TCR originated in a human donor in good health. This CDR3 reads CASSREAGGIYNEQFF. CDR3 in DNA: TGTGCCAGCAGTCGGGAGGCGGGGGGTATATACAATGAGCAGTTCTTC. Variable domain in full (rest from reference TRBV2 and TRBJ2-1): EPEVTQTPSHQVTQMGQEVILRCVPISNHLYFYWYRQILGQKVEFLVSFYNNEISEKSEIFDDQFSVERPDGSNFTLKIRSTKLEDSAMYFCASSREAGGIYNEQFFGPGTRLTVL.